One and the same sample provided the 9 T cell receptor beta chains below, sequenced in a study of shared clonotypes between healthy human individuals. The table came from immunoSEQ multiplex PCR; TCRdb's copy has only in-frame clones and leaves some out. Of about 1 million clones in the sample, approximately 70% were seen once. The specimen was memory CD4+ T cells sorted from blood. Subset defined: CD45RA-negative fraction. The receptors come from a young man in good health.

The V call is TRBV9, the J call TRBJ2-7, with 7 positions matching TRBD2. Germline loops: CDR1 SGDLS, CDR2 YYNGEE. This CDR3 is built from 14 residues. Unmatched junction bases numbered 5, after V lost 3 bases and J lost 2 bases. The CDR3 here is CASSGGAGAYEQYF. CDR3 in DNA: TGTGCCAGCAGCGGAGGTGCGGGGGCCTACGAGCAGTACTTC.

This chain links TRBV11-2 with TRBJ2-7, with a possible D match to TRBD1 (5 bases). CDR3 size: 12 residues. The germline CDR1 and CDR2 sequences are SGHAT and FQNNGV. Trimming pared 5 bases from V and 3 bases from J, leaving 8 bases between. The CDR3 spells CASSRTLYEQYF. In DNA, the CDR3 is TGTGCCAGCAGCCGGACACTCTACGAGCAGTACTTC.

The chain employs TRBV6-5 and TRBJ1-1, with 7 bases identical to TRBD1. After removal of 7 bases from V and 7 bases from J, the junction contained 6 bases not matched to a gene. The CDR3 runs 12 residues. In germline, CDR1 is MNHEY, CDR2 SVGAGI. The CDR3, as DNA: TGTGCCAGCACCGGATACAGGGGTGAAGCTTTCTTT. Protein: CASTGYRGEAFF.

The J gene is TRBJ2-1, the V gene TRBV29-1, with a tentative D call TRBD2 (5 bases). V lost 8 bases and J 7 bases, leaving 9 bases between the germline ends. The CDR3 has 10 amino acids. Germline lookup yields CDR1 SQVTM and CDR2 ANQGSEA. CDR3 protein: CSSPGNEQFF. The DNA of the CDR3 is TGCAGCTCCCCGGGGAATGAGCAGTTCTTC.

This clone was detected many times. The gene calls are TRBV2 and TRBJ2-7; TRBD1 matches at 9 bases. Germline V lookup: CDR1 SNHLY, CDR2 FYNNEI. V was clipped by 7 bases and J by 4 bases; unmatched bases: 5. The CDR3 is made up of 13 amino acids. Here the CDR3 DNA reads TGTGCCAGCACCATGGACAGGGGTTACGAGCAGTACTTC. Residues: CASTMDRGYEQYF.

This sequence joins TRBV6-5 and TRBJ1-5, with D unclear. The CDR3 is 16 residues long. Deletions cut 0 bases from V and 5 bases from J, with 14 bases between. Germline values: CDR1 MNHEY, CDR2 SVGAGI. The CDR3 nucleotides read TGTGCCAGCAGTTACTCGTCTGCGGCAGGCCATCAGCCCCAGCATTTT. Protein: CASSYSSAAGHQPQHF.

The J gene is TRBJ2-2, the V gene TRBV9; TRBD2 agrees at 9 bases. Trimming at V came to 0 bases and at J to 1 base, leaving 10 bases not matched to a gene. The CDR3 consists of 19 residues. Germline values: CDR1 SGDLS, CDR2 YYNGEE. CDR3 sequence (DNA): TGTGCCAGCAGCGTAGCTGTAGTAGCGGGGGCCCTGAACACCGGGGAGCTGTTTTTT. It yields the protein CASSVAVVAGALNTGELFF.

The rearrangement joins TRBV19 to TRBJ2-3, with D possibly being TRBD2 (6 bases). V shed 6 bases and J shed 2 bases, with 18 bases lying between them. The CDR3 has 16 amino acids. Per the germline V gene, CDR1 is LNHDA and CDR2 is SQIVND (reference sequence). DNA for the CDR3: TGTGCCAGTAGCGCTGGGACTCTAGTGGCCACAGATACGCAGTATTTT. Its translation: CASSAGTLVATDTQYF.

The J gene is TRBJ1-1, the V gene TRBV5-1; D is ambiguous. The germline V gene has CDR1 SGHRS and CDR2 YFSETQ. This CDR3 is built from 15 residues. V shed 4 bases and J shed 3 bases, with 16 bases lying between them. CDR3 sequence reads: CASSPFLVGDTEAFF. The CDR3 region has the DNA TGCGCCAGCAGCCCTTTCCTGGTCGGGGACACTGAAGCTTTCTTT. The variable domain in full, with the rest retrieved from reference TRBV5-1 and TRBJ1-1, is KAGVTQTPRYLIKTRGQQVTLSCSPISGHRSVSWYQQTPGQGLQFLFEYFSETQRNKGNFPGRFSGRQFSNSRSEMNVSTLELGDSALYLCASSPFLVGDTEAFFGQGTRLTVV.